A single sample gave rise to the 15 T cell receptor beta chains below, sequenced in a study of ipilimumab plus nivolumab after autologous stem cell transplantation. Libraries were prepared by immunoSEQ multiplex PCR; TCRdb keeps only in-frame clonotypes and omits some of them. The sample lists some 46,000 clones; 88% were seen once. The sequenced sample was PBMCs, obtained in a trial of ipilimumab plus nivolumab as post-transplant consolidation. The receptors were gathered from a male donor with multiple myeloma.

The V gene is TRBV7-8, the J gene TRBJ2-3; no clear D. The germline V gene has CDR1 SGHVS and CDR2 FQNEAQ. V was clipped by 2 bases and J by 4 bases, with 10 bases between them. This CDR3 spans 14 amino acids. The CDR3 region has the DNA TGTGCCAGCAGCTTAATGGTTCACCCAGATACGCAGTATTTT. It yields the protein CASSLMVHPDTQYF. Drawing the rest from reference TRBV7-8 and TRBJ2-3, the complete variable domain is GAGVSQSPRYKVAKRGQDVALRCDPISGHVSLFWYQQALGQGPEFLTYFQNEAQLDKSGLPSDRFFAERPEGSVSTLKIQRTQQEDSAVYLCASSLMVHPDTQYFGPGTRLTVL.

CDR3: CASSETASYEQYF. The CDR3 nucleotides read TGTGCCAGCAGTGAGACAGCATCCTACGAGCAGTACTTC. The chain couples TRBV2 to TRBJ2-7, with D tentatively TRBD1 (5 bases). Trimming took off 3 bases at V and 1 base at J, with 7 bases between the two ends. This CDR3 spans 13 amino acids. Germline CDR1 SNHLY, CDR2 FYNNEI.

The V and J genes are TRBV9 and TRBJ2-7; D gene uncertain. CDR3 length: 14 residues. Germline CDR1 is SGDLS and CDR2 is YYNGEE. The V gene lost 4 bases and the J gene lost 3 bases, with 14 bases spanning the gap. CDR3 coding DNA: TGTGCCAGCAGCTCAAATACCCACCACTACGAGCAGTACTTC. This translates into CASSSNTHHYEQYF.

The genes are TRBV30 and TRBJ2-1; 8 bases are a match to TRBD2. The V gene end was trimmed by 5 bases and the J gene end by 6 bases; junction bases not matched to a gene: 3. Germline-derived CDR1 and CDR2 are GTSNPN and SVGIG (reference sequence). The CDR3 has 12 residues. The CDR3 protein is CAWGTSLNEQFF. DNA of the CDR3: TGTGCCTGGGGGACTAGTCTCAATGAGCAGTTCTTC.

The chain has TRBV7-9 and TRBJ2-7; TRBD1 matches 10 bases. V gave up 5 bases and J gave up 4 bases; unmatched junction bases: 5. This CDR3 contains 14 residues. Germline lookup yields CDR1 SEHNR and CDR2 FQNEAQ (reference sequence). CDR3 DNA: TGTGCCAGCAGCAGCCGGGACAGGGGTTACGAGCAGTACTTC. Protein sequence: CASSSRDRGYEQYF.

This chain links TRBV18 with TRBJ1-1; weak D call: TRBD1 (5 bases). This CDR3 has 17 residues. CDR1 is KGHSH and CDR2 is LQKENI in the germline V gene. With 4 bases removed from V and 1 base from J, the gap between germline ends came to 19 bases. CDR3 bases: TGTGCCAGCTCACGTTTGTCTCGGCCGGGGCCGAACACTGAAGCTTTCTTT. This codes for CASSRLSRPGPNTEAFF.

The chain uses TRBV6-1 and TRBJ2-5; unclear D gene. The V end lost 2 bases, the J end lost 0 bases, and 4 bases lay between the germline ends. The germline V gene encodes CDR1 MNHNS and CDR2 SASEGT. The CDR3 is 13 amino acids. The CDR3 coding sequence is TGTGCCAGCAGTGAAAGGGACCAAGAGACCCAGTACTTC. It yields the protein CASSERDQETQYF.

V is TRBV28 and J is TRBJ2-7; 7 bases line up with TRBD1. V dropped 6 bases and J dropped 2; count of bases not matched to a gene: 4. This CDR3 is built from 13 residues. Germline values: CDR1 MDHEN, CDR2 SYDVKM. The CDR3 DNA is TGTGCCAGCAGCCCGGGACAGACCTACGAGCAGTACTTC. It is translated as CASSPGQTYEQYF. Looking up the rest from reference TRBV28 and TRBJ2-7 gives the full variable domain: DVKVTQSSRYLVKRTGEKVFLECVQDMDHENMFWYRQDPGLGLRLIYFSYDVKMKEKGDIPEGYSVSREKKERFSLILESASTNQTSMYLCASSPGQTYEQYFGPGTRLTVT.

CDR3 sequence: CASSPTTGQPQHF. The CDR3 nucleotides are TGTGCCAGCAGTCCAACGACCGGTCAGCCCCAGCATTTT. V and J are TRBV27 and TRBJ1-5; D not certain. Trimming removed 5 bases from V and 6 bases from J, with 11 bases in between. The V gene's germline CDR1 is MNHEY and CDR2 SMNVEV (reference sequence). The CDR3 loop spans 13 amino acids.

CDR3 bases: TGTGCCAGCCGGGCGGTACTTCCAGATACGCAGTATTTT. Its translation: CASRAVLPDTQYF. V gene TRBV28 combines with J gene TRBJ2-3, with D hard to call. Germline CDR1 and CDR2: MDHEN and SYDVKM. V was cut by 8 bases and J by 4 bases, with 13 bases left in between. This CDR3 is 13 amino acids long.

This clone was recorded once. The CDR3 DNA reads TGCGCCAGCAGCCGCCTCGGACTTTCACACAATGAAGCTTTCTTT. This codes for CASSRLGLSHNEAFF. The J gene is TRBJ1-1, the V gene TRBV5-1; D is ambiguous. The CDR3 extends over 15 amino acids. Trimming shortened V by 4 bases and J by 7 bases, and 20 bases separated the two germline ends. Germline V gene data show CDR1 as SGHRS and CDR2 as YFSETQ.

This clone is medium-sized in the sample. This chain connects TRBV5-4 to TRBJ1-2; D not certain. V was cut by 6 bases and J by 8 bases, with 20 bases left in between. From germline, CDR1 is SGHNT and CDR2 YYREEE (reference sequence). The CDR3 runs 14 residues. The CDR3 region has the DNA TGTGCCAGCATCCCCGCATGGAGGATGGAGGGCTACACCTTC. Encoded protein: CASIPAWRMEGYTF.

The table lists this clone with a few counts. The CDR3 spells CASSLEENTEAFF. For the CDR3, the DNA is TGTGCCAGCAGCTTAGAGGAGAACACTGAAGCTTTCTTT. The V call is TRBV7-9, the J call TRBJ1-1; the D is unclear. Looked up from germline, CDR1 is SEHNR and CDR2 is FQNEAQ (reference sequence). This CDR3 is built from 13 residues. V dropped 1 base and J dropped 1 base, with 4 bases sitting between them. Full variable domain (outside the CDR3, taken from reference TRBV7-9 and TRBJ1-1): DTGVSQNPRHKITKRGQNVTFRCDPISEHNRLYWYRQTLGQGPEFLTYFQNEAQLEKSRLLSDRFSAERPKGSFSTLEIQRTEQGDSAMYLCASSLEENTEAFFGQGTRLTVV.

The chain joins TRBV5-1 to TRBJ2-7; 7 bases line up with TRBD1. V trimming: 2 bases; J trimming: 4 bases; junction bases outside the gene matches: 6. Per the germline V gene, CDR1 is SGHRS and CDR2 is YFSETQ. The CDR3 has 14 residues. CDR3 nucleotides: TGCGCCAGCAGCTTCTCGTCAGGGGGTTACGAGCAGTACTTC. This codes for CASSFSSGGYEQYF.

The rearrangement uses TRBV28 and TRBJ1-1; a weak D match, TRBD1 (6 bases). Trimming left V 7 bases short and J 0 bases short, with 9 bases between. The CDR3 consists of 13 residues. The germline gives CDR1 MDHEN, CDR2 SYDVKM. The CDR3 here is CASTDSMNTEAFF. The CDR3 DNA reads as TGTGCCAGCACGGACAGCATGAACACTGAAGCTTTCTTT.